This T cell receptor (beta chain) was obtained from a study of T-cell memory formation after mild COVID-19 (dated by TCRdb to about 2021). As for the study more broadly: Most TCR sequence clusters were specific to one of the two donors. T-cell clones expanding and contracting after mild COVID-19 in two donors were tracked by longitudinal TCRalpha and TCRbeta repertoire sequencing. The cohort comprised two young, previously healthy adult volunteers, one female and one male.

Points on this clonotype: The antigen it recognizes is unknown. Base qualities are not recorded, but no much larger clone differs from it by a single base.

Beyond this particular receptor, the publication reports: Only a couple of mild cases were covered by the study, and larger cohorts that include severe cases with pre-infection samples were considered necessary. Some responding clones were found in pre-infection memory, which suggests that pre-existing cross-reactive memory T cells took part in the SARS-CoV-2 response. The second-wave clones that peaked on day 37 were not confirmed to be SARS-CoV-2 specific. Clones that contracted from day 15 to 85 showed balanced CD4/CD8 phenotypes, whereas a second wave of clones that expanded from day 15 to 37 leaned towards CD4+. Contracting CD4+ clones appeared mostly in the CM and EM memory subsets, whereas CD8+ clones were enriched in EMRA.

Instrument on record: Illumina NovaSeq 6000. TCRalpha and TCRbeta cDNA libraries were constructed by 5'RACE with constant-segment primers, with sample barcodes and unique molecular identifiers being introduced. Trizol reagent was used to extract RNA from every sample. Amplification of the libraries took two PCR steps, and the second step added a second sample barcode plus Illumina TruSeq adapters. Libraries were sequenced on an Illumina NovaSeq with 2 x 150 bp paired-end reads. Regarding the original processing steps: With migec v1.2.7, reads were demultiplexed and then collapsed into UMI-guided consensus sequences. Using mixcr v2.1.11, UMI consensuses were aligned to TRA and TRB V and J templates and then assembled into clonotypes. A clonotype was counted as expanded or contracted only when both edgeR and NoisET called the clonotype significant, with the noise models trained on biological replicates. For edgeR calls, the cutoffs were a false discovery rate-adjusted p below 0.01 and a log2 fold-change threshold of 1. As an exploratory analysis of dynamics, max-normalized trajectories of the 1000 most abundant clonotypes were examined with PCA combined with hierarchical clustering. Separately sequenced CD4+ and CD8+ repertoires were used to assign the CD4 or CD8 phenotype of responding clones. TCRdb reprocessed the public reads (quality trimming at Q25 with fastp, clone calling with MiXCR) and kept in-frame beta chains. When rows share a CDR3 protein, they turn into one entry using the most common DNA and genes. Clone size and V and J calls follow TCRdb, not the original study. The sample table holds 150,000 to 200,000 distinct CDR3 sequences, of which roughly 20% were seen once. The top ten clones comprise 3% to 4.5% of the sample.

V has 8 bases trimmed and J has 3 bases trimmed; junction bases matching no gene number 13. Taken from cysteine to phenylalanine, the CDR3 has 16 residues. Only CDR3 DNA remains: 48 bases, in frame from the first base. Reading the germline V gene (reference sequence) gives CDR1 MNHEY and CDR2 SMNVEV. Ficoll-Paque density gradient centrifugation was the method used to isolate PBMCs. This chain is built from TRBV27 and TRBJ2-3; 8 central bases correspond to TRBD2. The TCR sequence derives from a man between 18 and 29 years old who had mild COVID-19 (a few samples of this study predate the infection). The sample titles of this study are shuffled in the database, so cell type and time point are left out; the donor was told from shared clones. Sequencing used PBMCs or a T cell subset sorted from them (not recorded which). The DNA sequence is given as TGTGCCAGCTGGCCCCGGAGGCGGGGGGTTACAGATACGCAGTATTTT. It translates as CASWPRRRGVTDTQYF.